The following is a T cell receptor (beta chain) sequence with its context. These data originate in a study of monozygotic twins with cystic fibrosis. Profiled with immunoSEQ multiplex PCR; TCRdb holds only in-frame clones, not every one. The sample lists 30,000 to 35,000 clones, around 65% occurring once. The ends were cut back, 1 base at V and 7 bases at J, with 20 bases in the middle. Germline CDR1 and CDR2: SGHKS and YYEKEE (reference sequence). The CDR3 has 16 amino acids. The clonotype was recovered from a girl under 18 with cystic fibrosis. Source material: blood. The V call is TRBV5-5, the J call TRBJ1-1, with D possibly being TRBD1 (5 bases). The CDR3 sequence is CASSLRERGINYEAFF. For the CDR3, the DNA is TGTGCCAGCAGCTTGAGGGAGCGGGGCATCAACTATGAAGCTTTCTTT. Full variable domain (remainder filled in from reference TRBV5-5 and TRBJ1-1): DAGVTQSPTHLIKTRGQQVTLRCSPISGHKSVSWYQQVLGQGPQFIFQYYEKEERGRGNFPDRFSARQFPNYSSELNVNALLLGDSALYLCASSLRERGINYEAFFGQGTRLTVV.